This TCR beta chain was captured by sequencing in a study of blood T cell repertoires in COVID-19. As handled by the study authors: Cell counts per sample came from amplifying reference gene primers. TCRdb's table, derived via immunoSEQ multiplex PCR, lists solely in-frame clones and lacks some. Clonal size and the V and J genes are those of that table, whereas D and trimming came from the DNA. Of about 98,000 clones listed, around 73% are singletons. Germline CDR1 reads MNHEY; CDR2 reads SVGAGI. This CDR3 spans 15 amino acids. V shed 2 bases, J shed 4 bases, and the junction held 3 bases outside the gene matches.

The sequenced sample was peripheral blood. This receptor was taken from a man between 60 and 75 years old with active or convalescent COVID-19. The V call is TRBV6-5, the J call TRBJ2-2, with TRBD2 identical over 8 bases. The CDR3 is CASSYGGRSTGELFF. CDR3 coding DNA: TGTGCCAGCAGTTACGGCGGGAGGAGCACCGGGGAGCTGTTTTTT.